The 21 T cell receptor beta chains below all came from one sample that was sequenced in a study of shared clonotypes between healthy human individuals. TCRdb's table, derived via immunoSEQ multiplex PCR, lists solely in-frame clones and lacks some. The sample contains around 510,000 clones, 90% to 96% of which appear only once. The sample consisted of naive CD4+ T cells sorted from blood. Subset specified: CD45RA+ positively selected. All receptors derive from a woman aged 25-40 years in good health.

The chain uses TRBV5-1 and TRBJ1-1, with TRBD1 identical over 8 bases. Per the germline V gene, CDR1 is SGHRS and CDR2 is YFSETQ. J was trimmed by 1 base and V by 5 bases; bases with no gene match: 16. The CDR3 consists of 18 residues. The CDR3 here is CASRSSGTGYLSNTEAFF. In nucleotides, the CDR3 is TGCGCCAGCAGGTCCTCCGGGACAGGTTACCTCTCGAACACTGAAGCTTTCTTT.

The chain joins TRBV19 to TRBJ1-1; the D gene is possibly TRBD1 (6 bases). The germline V and J ends were trimmed by 3 bases and 8 bases, with 10 bases remaining between them. The CDR3 sequence is 12 residues long. Germline V gene data show CDR1 as LNHDA and CDR2 as SQIVND (reference sequence). CDR3 in amino acids: CASSMGTQEAFF. For the CDR3, the DNA is TGTGCCAGTAGTATGGGGACACAAGAAGCTTTCTTT.

The gene calls are TRBV6-6 and TRBJ2-3; D not certain. The CDR3 contains 10 residues. The germline CDR1 and CDR2 sequences are MNHNY and SVGAGI (reference sequence). Trimming took 6 bases from V and 4 from J, leaving 2 bases between them. As DNA, the CDR3 is TGTGCCAGCAGGGCAGATACGCAGTATTTT. The encoded protein is CASRADTQYF.

The V call is TRBV19, the J call TRBJ1-5; D gene uncertain. V was shortened by 10 bases and J by 2 bases, with 12 bases between the two germline ends. The CDR3 spans 13 residues. The germline gives CDR1 LNHDA, CDR2 SQIVND (reference sequence). CDR3 sequence (DNA): TGTGCCACCTCGGGTATCGGCAATCAGCCCCAGCATTTT. Residues: CATSGIGNQPQHF.

The chain is built from TRBV6-5 and TRBJ1-1, with 7 positions matching TRBD1. CDR1 MNHEY and CDR2 SVGAGI come from the germline V gene. V was clipped by 6 bases and J by 9 bases; unmatched bases: 10. The CDR3 spans 13 residues. Here the CDR3 reads CASSHRDREKAFF. The CDR3, as DNA: TGTGCCAGCAGCCACCGGGACAGAGAAAAAGCTTTCTTT.

The genes are TRBV5-6 and TRBJ1-5; a weak D match, TRBD1 (6 bases). Germline V gene sequence: CDR1 SGHDT, CDR2 YYEEEE. The CDR3 contains 16 residues. V lost 1 base and J 0 bases, leaving 11 bases between the germline ends. In nucleotides, the CDR3 is TGTGCCAGCAGCTTGCAGGGGCGTCGTAGCAATCAGCCCCAGCATTTT. It translates to CASSLQGRRSNQPQHF.

This clone was detected once. Other DNA variants within this sample encode the same CDR3. This chain uses TRBV29-1 with TRBJ2-1, with TRBD2 identical over 7 bases. This CDR3 is 14 amino acids long. Unmatched junction bases numbered 3, after V lost 3 bases and J lost 1 base. Germline V gives CDR1 SQVTM, CDR2 ANQGSEA. The CDR3 here is CSVEGGSSYNEQFF. CDR3 in DNA: TGCAGCGTTGAGGGGGGGTCGTCCTACAATGAGCAGTTCTTC.

This clone has just a few counts. The CDR3 loop is CASSFKGYTF. As DNA, the CDR3 is TGTGCCAGCAGTTTTAAAGGCTACACCTTC. The V call is TRBV28, the J call TRBJ1-2; D gene unclear. V lost 3 bases to trimming and J lost 8 bases, with 4 bases between them. Per germline, CDR1 MDHEN and CDR2 SYDVKM. The CDR3 has 10 residues.

This chain joins TRBV30 and TRBJ1-1; D remains ambiguous. Germline-derived CDR1 and CDR2 are GTSNPN and SVGIG (reference sequence). Deletions cut 1 base from V and 6 bases from J, with 18 bases between. The CDR3 sequence is 15 residues long. CDR3 sequence reads: CAWSDARRTQAEAFF. The CDR3 nucleotides are TGTGCCTGGAGTGACGCTCGGCGGACCCAAGCTGAAGCTTTCTTT.

The V call is TRBV9, the J call TRBJ2-7; the D call may be TRBD1 or TRBD2 (5 bases each). The CDR3 covers 15 residues. Trimming took off 0 bases at V and 3 bases at J, with 13 bases between the two ends. The germline gives CDR1 SGDLS, CDR2 YYNGEE. The CDR3 protein is CASSVAPTEGYEQYF. CDR3 in DNA: TGTGCCAGCAGCGTAGCTCCGACAGAGGGCTACGAGCAGTACTTC.

CDR3 protein: CASGVREGGYTF. The CDR3 DNA reads TGTGCCAGCGGCGTCAGGGAGGGTGGCTACACCTTC. The chain employs TRBV2 and TRBJ1-2; perhaps TRBD1 as D (5 bases). This CDR3 is built from 12 residues. V was shortened by 8 bases and J by 7 bases, with 14 bases between the two germline ends. CDR1 is SNHLY, CDR2 FYNNEI, per germline.

This clone was found once. CDR3 nucleotides: TGTGCCAGCAGCTTGAGTGATGGCGGGAGGGCAGATACGCAGTATTTT. Protein: CASSLSDGGRADTQYF. The gene calls are TRBV11-1 and TRBJ2-3; TRBD2 aligns across 9 bases. Germline-derived CDR1 and CDR2 are SGHAT and FQDESV (reference sequence). The CDR3 runs to 16 residues. V gave up 3 bases and J gave up 4 bases; unmatched junction bases: 8.

The rearrangement links TRBV19 to TRBJ2-1, with D unresolved. V was cut by 8 bases and J by 5 bases, with 10 bases left in between. The length of the CDR3 is 12 residues. CDR1 is LNHDA and CDR2 is SQIVND in the germline V gene (reference sequence). The CDR3 protein is CASLRNNNEQFF. In nucleotides, the CDR3 is TGTGCCAGTTTGCGGAACAACAATGAGCAGTTCTTC.

This chain uses TRBV5-1 with TRBJ1-2; 7 bases agree with TRBD1. The CDR3 is 13 residues long. CDR1 is SGHRS and CDR2 is YFSETQ in the germline V gene. V shed 3 bases and J 7 bases; nucleotides not matched to a gene: 6. The CDR3 bases are TGCGCCAGCAGCTACCCACAGGGGACTGGCTACACCTTC. Translated, it gives CASSYPQGTGYTF.

This chain connects TRBV18 to TRBJ2-5; TRBD2 is a possible D gene (6 bases). TRBJ2-7 explains the end of the DNA better; the J call may be wrong. CDR3 length: 15 amino acids. In germline, CDR1 is KGHSH, CDR2 LQKENI. In DNA, the CDR3 is TGTGCCAGCTCACCGACCGGGACTCTATCCTACGAGCAGTACTTC. Encoded protein: CASSPTGTLSYEQYF.

J is TRBJ1-2 and V is TRBV28; tentative D call: TRBD1 (5 bases). From germline, CDR1 is MDHEN and CDR2 SYDVKM. The CDR3 has 14 residues. Between the trimmed V and J ends, which lost 6 bases and 8 bases, there was a span of 19 bases. CDR3 DNA: TGTGCCAGCAGGGTGCAGGCCGGGGCTTGGGGCTACACCTTC. This translates into CASRVQAGAWGYTF.

The DNA for the CDR3 is TGTGCCAGCAGCACCCGGGAAGACAATGAGCAGTTCTTC. Its translation is CASSTREDNEQFF. This chain connects TRBV7-7 to TRBJ2-1; a weak D match, TRBD2 (5 bases). The CDR3 extends over 13 amino acids. Germline V gene sequence: CDR1 SSHAT, CDR2 FNYEAQ (reference sequence). The V gene lost 5 bases and the J gene lost 5 bases, with 10 bases spanning the gap.

This clone was observed a single time. This rearrangement joins TRBV28 to TRBJ1-4; tentatively, D is TRBD1 (5 bases). From germline, CDR1 is MDHEN and CDR2 SYDVKM. With 2 bases removed from V and 4 bases from J, the gap between germline ends came to 11 bases. CDR3 length: 15 residues. DNA of the CDR3: TGTGCCAGCAGTTTAGGGGCAGACATTAATGAAAAACTGTTTTTT. It codes for CASSLGADINEKLFF.

J is TRBJ2-7 and V is TRBV5-1; perhaps TRBD1 as D (5 bases). With 1 base removed from V and 2 bases from J, the gap between germline ends came to 13 bases. The CDR3 runs to 15 residues. Germline V gives CDR1 SGHRS, CDR2 YFSETQ. The CDR3 spells CASSLPASGTYEQYF. The DNA of the CDR3 is TGCGCCAGCAGCTTGCCTGCCTCAGGGACCTACGAGCAGTACTTC.

The V gene is TRBV10-3, the J gene TRBJ1-1, with D perhaps TRBD1 (6 bases). The V end lost 0 bases, the J end lost 7 bases, and 12 bases lay between the germline ends. CDR1 ENHRY and CDR2 SYGVKD come from the germline V gene. This CDR3 spans 14 amino acids. The CDR3 nucleotides are TGTGCCATCAGTGAGTCGGTTGGGGGCTATGAAGCTTTCTTT. Translating gives CAISESVGGYEAFF.

Here the CDR3 reads CAWSFPGQGSYGYTF. Here the CDR3 DNA reads TGTGCCTGGAGCTTCCCGGGACAGGGGTCCTATGGCTACACCTTC. The chain recombines TRBV30 with TRBJ1-2; 10 positions match TRBD1. The CDR3 has 15 amino acids. Germline V lookup: CDR1 GTSNPN, CDR2 SVGIG (reference sequence). V was pared by 3 bases and J by 4 bases, with 8 bases of the junction left unmatched. The full variable domain, its missing parts supplied by reference TRBV30 and TRBJ1-2, is SQTIHQWPATLVQPVGSPLSLECTVEGTSNPNLYWYRQAAGRGLQLLFYSVGIGQISSEVPQNLSASRPQDRQFILSSKKLLLSDSGFYLCAWSFPGQGSYGYTFGSGTRLTVV.